The present T cell receptor beta chain was sequenced within a study of blood T cell repertoires in COVID-19. Study-wide background: Spain, Italy and the United States supplied samples that represented acute and convalescent COVID-19. Sample material is recorded as cDNA or gDNA derived from T cells, B-cell-depleted T cells, or PBMCs.

The authors' processing: Amplification from reference gene primers served as the basis for estimated nucleated cell counts. TCRdb keeps only in-frame clones here, not all; method: immunoSEQ multiplex PCR. From that table come the V and J calls and clone size; the DNA was used to work out D and trimming. The sample carries some 72,000 clones, about 89% recorded once. From germline, CDR1 is MNHEY and CDR2 SVGAGI. V lost 4 bases and J 1 base, leaving 11 bases between the germline ends. The CDR3 extends over 14 amino acids. This clonotype was obtained from a man between 60 and 75 years old with acute or convalescent COVID-19. The rearrangement joins TRBV6-5 to TRBJ2-7; TRBD1 might be the D (6 bases). The sequenced sample consisted of peripheral blood. The DNA of the CDR3 is TGTGCCAGCAGTTTAGGACAGATTTCCTACGAGCAGTACTTC. This translates into CASSLGQISYEQYF.